This TCR beta chain was captured by sequencing in a study of blood T cell repertoires in COVID-19. This clone was recorded only once. Data came from immunoSEQ multiplex PCR; TCRdb stores just in-frame clones and leaves some out. The sample has fewer than 250,000 clones, about four fifths seen once. The germline V gene encodes CDR1 ENHRY and CDR2 SYGVKD. This CDR3 region has 15 residues. The V end lost 0 bases, the J end lost 6 bases, and 11 bases lay between the germline ends. This TCR derives from a man between 45 and 60 years old with active or convalescent COVID-19. The sequencing sample was made of peripheral blood. The chain employs TRBV10-3 and TRBJ1-4; a possible D gene is TRBD1 (5 bases). The CDR3 nucleotides read TGTGCCATCAGTGAGTCGGGGGGTTCGGATGAAAAACTGTTTTTT. As protein: CAISESGGSDEKLFF.